The subject of this entry is one T cell receptor (beta chain). Its antigen remains undetermined. Base qualities are missing; no much larger clone stands one base away. The data stem from a study of blood T cells in healthy people across ages (dated by TCRdb to the mid-2010s). Regarding the complete study: In model experiments, roughly one uniquely barcoded TCR beta cDNA molecule per two T cells was captured by template switching. The study measured age-related changes in TCR beta repertoire diversity using deep sequencing normalized with unique cDNA molecular identifiers. The donors were split into four age groups: young (average about 16 years), middle-aged (more than 35), aged (approximately 59) and long-lived (roughly 88). Donors of different ages were randomly distributed across sequencing lanes to avoid experimental bias. Using the same blood draw, the study looked at two additional independent replicas of 1 million unique cDNA reads for two donors, one aged 18 to 30 and the other aged 80 or older. The full study reports these points: Estimates of total diversity based on one million sequenced T cells were considered lower bounds and underestimates. Observed TCR beta diversity correlated strongly with the percentage of naive T cells measured by flow cytometry. Since profiling was done on bulk unsorted PBMCs, naive and antigen-experienced compartments could not be conclusively compared. As age increased, observed TCR beta diversity per million T cells dropped in a roughly linear way, and a significant reduction was already evident by age approximately 40. Because the CMV infection status of the donors was unknown, age-related changes in expanded clonotypes may potentially have been confounded. Compared with the aged group, the long-lived group had more naive CD4+ T cells, fewer expanded clones and increased TCR diversity, suggesting age selection.

Relative to germline, V is missing 5 bases and J is missing 1 base, with 4 bases of the junction outside any gene match. Reading from cysteine to phenylalanine, the CDR3 counts 15 amino acids. Just the 45-base CDR3 DNA is kept, in frame starting at base 1. The library was made by 5' RACE. TCRdb names Illumina HiSeq 2500 as the instrument used. A second about 7 to 12 cycle PCR used a sample-barcoded 5' primer and a J-beta primer mix. Each TCR beta cDNA molecule received a unique molecular identifier from a template-switch 5' adaptor carrying 12 random nucleotides. Each sample yielded at least 3 million CDR3-containing paired-end reads. First-strand cDNA synthesis was performed from all RNA using the Mint cDNA synthesis kit, with priming by a TRBC-specific oligonucleotide. Following uracil-DNA glycosylase treatment, all cDNA underwent a first 18-cycle PCR with the universal primers M1SS and BC2_uni_R. As for how the authors treated the data: Normalization of each sample was performed by random selection of 1 million high-quality reads, each carrying a distinct molecular identifier. Reads with shared molecular identifiers were discarded instead of being binned into consensus sequences. MiTCR, set to a Q25 quality threshold and the strictest error-elimination algorithm, was used for CDR3 identification, clonotype clustering and error correction. A nonparametric unseen species model with Euler transformation was used to estimate lower-bound total TCR beta diversity. TCRdb handled the public reads itself, with Q25 trimming in fastp and clone calling in MiXCR, and kept productive beta chains. Each CDR3 protein appears once, grouped with its most common genes and DNA. Here the V and J calls rest on TCRdb's processing, not on the authors' analysis. The sample contains about 1.8 million distinct CDR3 sequences, 49% of them found a single time. The top ten hold approximately 2.1% of the sample.

The donors were under 40 Caucasian individuals from Russia, aged roughly 6 to 100 years, who were systemically healthy. Each donor gave 9 to 10 milliliters of peripheral blood, collected into EDTA-treated Vacutainer tubes. Ficoll-Paque density-gradient centrifugation was used to isolate PBMCs, with at least 6.5 million obtained per sample. Trizol reagent was used to extract total RNA from PBMCs, with at least 6 micrograms per sample. For every donor, an aliquot of PBMCs went through flow cytometry to measure the percentages of naive CD45RAhigh/CD27high T cells. Sequencing input: blood. This sequence was found in a middle-aged woman in good health. The chain joins TRBV12-3 or TRBV12-4 to TRBJ1-3; TRBD1 fits 8 bases in the junction. DNA sequence: TGTGCCAGCAGTACCCGACAGGGGTCTGGAAACACCATATATTTT. It translates as CASSTRQGSGNTIYF.